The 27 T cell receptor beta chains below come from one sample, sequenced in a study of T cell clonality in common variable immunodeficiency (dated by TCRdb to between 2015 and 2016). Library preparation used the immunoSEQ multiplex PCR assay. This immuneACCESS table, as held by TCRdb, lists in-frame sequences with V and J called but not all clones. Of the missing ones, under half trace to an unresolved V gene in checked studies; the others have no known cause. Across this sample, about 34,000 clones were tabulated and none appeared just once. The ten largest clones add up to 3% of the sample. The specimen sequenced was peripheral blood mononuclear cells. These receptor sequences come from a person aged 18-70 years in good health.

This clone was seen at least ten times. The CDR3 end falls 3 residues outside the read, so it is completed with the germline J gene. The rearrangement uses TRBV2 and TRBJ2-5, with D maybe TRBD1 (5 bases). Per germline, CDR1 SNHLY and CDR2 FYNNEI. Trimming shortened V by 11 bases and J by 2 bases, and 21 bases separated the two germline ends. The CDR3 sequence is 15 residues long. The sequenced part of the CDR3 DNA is TGTGCCGATACAAAGGGCAGGGCAGCACAAGAGACC. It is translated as CADTKGRAAQET. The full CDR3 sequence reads CADTKGRAAQETQYF.

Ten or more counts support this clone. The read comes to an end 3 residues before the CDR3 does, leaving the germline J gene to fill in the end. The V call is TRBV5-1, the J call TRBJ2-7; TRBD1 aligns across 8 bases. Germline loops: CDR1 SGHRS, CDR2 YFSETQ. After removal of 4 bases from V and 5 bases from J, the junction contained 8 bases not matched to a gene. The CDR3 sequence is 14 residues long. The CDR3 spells CASSRGTGRDEQYF. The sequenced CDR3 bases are TGCGCCAGCAGCCGCGGGACAGGAAGGGACGAG.

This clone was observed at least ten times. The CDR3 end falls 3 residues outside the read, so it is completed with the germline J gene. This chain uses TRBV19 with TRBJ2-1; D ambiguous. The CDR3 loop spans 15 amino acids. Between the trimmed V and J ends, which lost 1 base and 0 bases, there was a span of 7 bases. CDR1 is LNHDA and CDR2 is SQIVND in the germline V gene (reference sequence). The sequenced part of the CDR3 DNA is TGTGCCAGTAGTATAGTGGTCTACTCCTACAATGAG. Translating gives CASSIVVYSYNE. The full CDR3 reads CASSIVVYSYNEQFF.

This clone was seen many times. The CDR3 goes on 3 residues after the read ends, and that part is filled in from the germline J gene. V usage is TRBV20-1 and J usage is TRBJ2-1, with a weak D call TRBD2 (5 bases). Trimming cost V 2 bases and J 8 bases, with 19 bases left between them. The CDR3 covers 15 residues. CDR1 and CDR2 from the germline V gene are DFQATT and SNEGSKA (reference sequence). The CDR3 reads CSARWVGGRIDEQFF. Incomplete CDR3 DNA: TGCAGTGCTAGATGGGTCGGCGGGCGGATCGATGAG.

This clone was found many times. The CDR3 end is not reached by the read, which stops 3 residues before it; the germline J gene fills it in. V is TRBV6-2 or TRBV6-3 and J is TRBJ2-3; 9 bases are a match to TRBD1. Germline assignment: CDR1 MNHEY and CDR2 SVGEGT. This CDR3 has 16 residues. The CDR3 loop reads CASSFFRHRGRDTQYF. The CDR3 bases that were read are TGTGCCAGCAGTTTCTTCCGGCACAGGGGGCGAGACACG.

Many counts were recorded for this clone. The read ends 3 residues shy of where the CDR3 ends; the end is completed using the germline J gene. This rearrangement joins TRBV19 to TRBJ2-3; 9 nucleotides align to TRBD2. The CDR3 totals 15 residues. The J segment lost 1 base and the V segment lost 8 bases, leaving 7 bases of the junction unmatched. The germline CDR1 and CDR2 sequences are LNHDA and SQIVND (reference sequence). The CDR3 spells CASRKGGRGTDTQYF. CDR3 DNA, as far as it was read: TGTGCCAGTCGAAAGGGCGGGAGGGGCACAGATACG.

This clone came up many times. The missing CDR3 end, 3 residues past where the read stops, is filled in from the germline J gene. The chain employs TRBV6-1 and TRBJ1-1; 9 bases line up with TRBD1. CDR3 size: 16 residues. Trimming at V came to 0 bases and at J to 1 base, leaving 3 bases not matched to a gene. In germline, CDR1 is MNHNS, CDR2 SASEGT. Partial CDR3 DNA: TGTGCCAGCAGTGAAGCCGACAGGGGGTGGAACACTGAA. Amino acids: CASSEADRGWNTE. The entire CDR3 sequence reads CASSEADRGWNTEAFF.

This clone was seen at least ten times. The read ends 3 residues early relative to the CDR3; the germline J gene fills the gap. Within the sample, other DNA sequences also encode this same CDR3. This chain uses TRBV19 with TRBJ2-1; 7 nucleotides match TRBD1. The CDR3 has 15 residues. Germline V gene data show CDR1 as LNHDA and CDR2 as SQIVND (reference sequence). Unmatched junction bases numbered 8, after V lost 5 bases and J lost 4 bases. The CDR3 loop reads CASSLGTASYNEQFF. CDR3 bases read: TGTGCCAGTAGTCTGGGGACAGCCTCTTACAATGAG.

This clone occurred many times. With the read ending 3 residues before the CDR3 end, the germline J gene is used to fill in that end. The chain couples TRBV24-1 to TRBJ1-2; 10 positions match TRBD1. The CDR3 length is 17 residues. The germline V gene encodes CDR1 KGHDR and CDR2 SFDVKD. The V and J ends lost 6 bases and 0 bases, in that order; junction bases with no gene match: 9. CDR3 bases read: TGTGCCACCAGTACAAGTGGGGGACAGGGGCCTAACTATGGC. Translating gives CATSTSGGQGPNYG. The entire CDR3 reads CATSTSGGQGPNYGYTF.

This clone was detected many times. CDR3 protein: CASSISSQGANGYTF. The CDR3 bases that were read are TGTGCCAGTAGTATATCGAGCCAGGGGGCAAATGGC. V gene TRBV19 combines with J gene TRBJ1-2; the match to TRBD1 covers 8 bases. The CDR3 is cut off 3 residues early in the read; its end comes from the germline J gene. Per the germline V gene, CDR1 is LNHDA and CDR2 is SQIVND (reference sequence). The CDR3 has 15 amino acids. Losses at the gene ends were 2 bases for V and 6 bases for J; bases not matched to a gene: 8.

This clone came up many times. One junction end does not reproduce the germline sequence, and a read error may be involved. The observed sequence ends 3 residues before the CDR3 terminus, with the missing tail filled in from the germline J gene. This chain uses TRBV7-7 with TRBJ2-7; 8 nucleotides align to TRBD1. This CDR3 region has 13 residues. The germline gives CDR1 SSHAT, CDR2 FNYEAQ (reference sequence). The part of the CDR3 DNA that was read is TGTGCTAGCAGCTCCGACAGGGGTGGCGAG. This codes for CASSSDRGGE. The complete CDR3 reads CASSSDRGGEQYF.

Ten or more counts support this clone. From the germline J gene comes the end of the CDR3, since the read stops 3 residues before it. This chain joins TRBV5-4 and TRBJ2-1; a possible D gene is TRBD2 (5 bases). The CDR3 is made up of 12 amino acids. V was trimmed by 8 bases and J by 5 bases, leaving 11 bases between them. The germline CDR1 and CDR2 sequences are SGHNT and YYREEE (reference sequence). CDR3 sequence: CASEGGHNEQFF. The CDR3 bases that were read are TGTGCCAGTGAGGGCGGGCACAATGAG. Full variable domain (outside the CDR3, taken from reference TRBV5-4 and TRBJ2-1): ETGVTQSPTHLIKTRGQQVTLRCSSQSGHNTVSWYQQALGQGPQFIFQYYREEENGRGNFPPRFSGLQFPNYSSELNVNALELDDSALYLCASEGGHNEQFFGPGTRLTVL.

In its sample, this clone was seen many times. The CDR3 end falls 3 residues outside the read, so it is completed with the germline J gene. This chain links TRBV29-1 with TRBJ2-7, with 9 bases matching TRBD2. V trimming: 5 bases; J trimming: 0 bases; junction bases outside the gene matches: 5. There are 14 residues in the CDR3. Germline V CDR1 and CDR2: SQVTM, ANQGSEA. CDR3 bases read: TGCAGCGTTCCGAGGACTAGCGTCTCCTACGAG. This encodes CSVPRTSVSYE. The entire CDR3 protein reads CSVPRTSVSYEQYF.

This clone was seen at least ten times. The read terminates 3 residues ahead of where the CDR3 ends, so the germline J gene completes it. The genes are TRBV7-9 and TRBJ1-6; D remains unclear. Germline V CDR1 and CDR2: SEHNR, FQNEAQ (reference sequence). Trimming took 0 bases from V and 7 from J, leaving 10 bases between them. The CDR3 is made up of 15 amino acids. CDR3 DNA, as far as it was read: TGTGCCAGCAGCTTAGCTCTTTCGGGGAATTCACCC. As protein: CASSLALSGNSP. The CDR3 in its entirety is CASSLALSGNSPLHF.

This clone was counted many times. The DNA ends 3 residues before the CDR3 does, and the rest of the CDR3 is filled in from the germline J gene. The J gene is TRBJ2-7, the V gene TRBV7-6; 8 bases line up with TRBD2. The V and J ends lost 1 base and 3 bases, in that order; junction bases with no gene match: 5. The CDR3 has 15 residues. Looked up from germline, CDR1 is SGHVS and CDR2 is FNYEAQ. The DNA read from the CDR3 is TGTGCCAGCAGCTTAGTGGGTAGCGGGAACTACGAG. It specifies CASSLVGSGNYE. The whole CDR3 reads CASSLVGSGNYEQYF.

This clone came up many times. The CDR3 sequence: CASSLRSGQGYNEQFF. CDR3 bases read: TGTGCCAGCAGCTTAAGAAGTGGACAGGGATACAATGAG. The rearrangement links TRBV13 to TRBJ2-1; TRBD1 aligns across 8 bases. The read ends 3 residues before the CDR3 terminus; that terminus is restored from the germline J gene. Germline V CDR1 and CDR2: PRHDT, FYEKMQ (reference sequence). The CDR3 spans 16 residues. J was trimmed by 4 bases and V by 2 bases; bases with no gene match: 7. Full variable domain (outside the CDR3, taken from reference TRBV13 and TRBJ2-1): AAGVIQSPRHLIKEKRETATLKCYPIPRHDTVYWYQQGPGQDPQFLISFYEKMQSDKGSIPDRFSAQQFSDYHSELNMSSLELGDSALYFCASSLRSGQGYNEQFFGPGTRLTVL.

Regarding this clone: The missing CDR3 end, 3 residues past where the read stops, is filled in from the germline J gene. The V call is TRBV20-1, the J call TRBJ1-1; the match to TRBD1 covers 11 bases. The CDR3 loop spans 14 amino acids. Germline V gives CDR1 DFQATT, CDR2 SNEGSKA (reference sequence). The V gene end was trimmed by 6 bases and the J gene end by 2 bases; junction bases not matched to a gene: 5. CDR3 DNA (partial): TGCAGTGCCGAGGACAGGGGGCGAAACACTGAA. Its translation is CSAEDRGRNTE. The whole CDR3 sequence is CSAEDRGRNTEAFF.

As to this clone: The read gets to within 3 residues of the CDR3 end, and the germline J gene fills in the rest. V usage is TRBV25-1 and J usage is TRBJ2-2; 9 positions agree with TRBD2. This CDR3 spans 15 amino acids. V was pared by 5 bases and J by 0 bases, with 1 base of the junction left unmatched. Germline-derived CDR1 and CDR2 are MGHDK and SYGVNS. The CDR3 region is CASSIAGANTGELFF. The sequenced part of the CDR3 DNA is TGTGCCAGCAGTATAGCGGGAGCGAACACCGGGGAG.

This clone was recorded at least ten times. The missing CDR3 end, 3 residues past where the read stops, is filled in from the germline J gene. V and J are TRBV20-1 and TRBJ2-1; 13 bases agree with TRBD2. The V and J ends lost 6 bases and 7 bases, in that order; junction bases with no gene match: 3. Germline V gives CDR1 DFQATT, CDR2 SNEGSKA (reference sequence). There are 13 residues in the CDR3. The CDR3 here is CSAQTSGRNEQFF. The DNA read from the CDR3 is TGCAGTGCACAGACTAGCGGGAGGAATGAG.

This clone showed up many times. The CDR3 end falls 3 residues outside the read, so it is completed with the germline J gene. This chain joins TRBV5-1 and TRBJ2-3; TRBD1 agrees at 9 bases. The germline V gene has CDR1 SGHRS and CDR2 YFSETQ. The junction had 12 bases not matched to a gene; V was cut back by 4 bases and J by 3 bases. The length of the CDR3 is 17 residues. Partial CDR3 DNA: TGCGCCAGCAGCGAAACCACCGGGACAGGGAGGACAGATACG. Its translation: CASSETTGTGRTDT. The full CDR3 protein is CASSETTGTGRTDTQYF.

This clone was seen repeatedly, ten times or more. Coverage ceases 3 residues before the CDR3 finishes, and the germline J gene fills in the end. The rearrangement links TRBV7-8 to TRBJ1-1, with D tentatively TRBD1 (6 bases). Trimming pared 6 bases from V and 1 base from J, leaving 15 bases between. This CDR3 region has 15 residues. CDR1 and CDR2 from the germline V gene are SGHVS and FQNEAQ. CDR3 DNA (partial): TGTGCCAGCAGTCCCGCATGGGGGCGGAACACTGAA. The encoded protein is CASSPAWGRNTE. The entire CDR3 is CASSPAWGRNTEAFF.

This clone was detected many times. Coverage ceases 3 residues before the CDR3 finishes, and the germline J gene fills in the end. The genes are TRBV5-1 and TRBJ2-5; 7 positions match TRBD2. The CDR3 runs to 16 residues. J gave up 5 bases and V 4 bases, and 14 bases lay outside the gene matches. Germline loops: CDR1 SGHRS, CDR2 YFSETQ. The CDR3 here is CASSKTEGGRTETQYF. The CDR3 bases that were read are TGCGCCAGCAGCAAGACCGAGGGCGGGAGAACGGAGACC.

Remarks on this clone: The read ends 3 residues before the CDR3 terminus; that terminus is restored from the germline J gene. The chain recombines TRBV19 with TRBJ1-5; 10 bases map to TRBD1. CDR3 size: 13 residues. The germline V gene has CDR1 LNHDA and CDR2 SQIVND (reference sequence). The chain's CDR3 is CASSLTGGKPQHF. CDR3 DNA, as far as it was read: TGTGCCAGCTCCTTGACAGGGGGCAAACCC. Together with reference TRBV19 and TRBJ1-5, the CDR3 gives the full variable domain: DGGITQSPKYLFRKEGQNVTLSCEQNLNHDAMYWYRQDPGQGLRLIYYSQIVNDFQKGDIAEGYSVSREKKESFPLTVTSAQKNPTAFYLCASSLTGGKPQHFGDGTRLSIL.

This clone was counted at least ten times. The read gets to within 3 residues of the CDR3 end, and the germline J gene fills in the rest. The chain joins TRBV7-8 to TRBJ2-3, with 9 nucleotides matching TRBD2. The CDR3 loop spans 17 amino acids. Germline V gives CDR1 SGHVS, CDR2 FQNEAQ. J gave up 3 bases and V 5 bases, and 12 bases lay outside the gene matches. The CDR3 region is CASSLPGWSGRTDTQYF. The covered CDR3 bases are TGTGCCAGCAGCCTACCTGGATGGAGCGGGAGGACAGATACG.

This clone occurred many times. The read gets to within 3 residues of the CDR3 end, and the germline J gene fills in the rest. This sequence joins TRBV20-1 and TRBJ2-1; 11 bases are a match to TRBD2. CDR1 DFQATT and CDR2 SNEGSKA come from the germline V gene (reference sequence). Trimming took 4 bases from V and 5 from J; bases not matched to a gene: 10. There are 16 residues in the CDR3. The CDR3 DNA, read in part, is TGCAGTGCTACGATGCCAGGACTAGCGGGCAACAATGAG. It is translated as CSATMPGLAGNNE. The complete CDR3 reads CSATMPGLAGNNEQFF.

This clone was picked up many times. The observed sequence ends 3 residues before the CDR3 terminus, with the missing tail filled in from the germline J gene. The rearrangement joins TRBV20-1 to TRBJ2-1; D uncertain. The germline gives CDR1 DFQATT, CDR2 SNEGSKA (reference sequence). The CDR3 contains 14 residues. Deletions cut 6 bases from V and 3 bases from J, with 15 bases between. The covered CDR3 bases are TGCAGTGCCAAGCCCGGTGAATACTACAATGAG. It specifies CSAKPGEYYNE. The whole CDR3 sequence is CSAKPGEYYNEQFF.

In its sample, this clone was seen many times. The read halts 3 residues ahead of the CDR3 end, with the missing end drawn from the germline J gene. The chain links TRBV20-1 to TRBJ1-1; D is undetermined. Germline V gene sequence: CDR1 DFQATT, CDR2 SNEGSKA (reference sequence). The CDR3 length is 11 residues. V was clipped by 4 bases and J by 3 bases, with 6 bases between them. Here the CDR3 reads CSATRYTEAFF. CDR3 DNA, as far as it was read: TGCAGTGCTACTCGGTACACTGAA.